Shown below are 9 T cell receptor beta chains from a single sample sequenced in a study of blood T cells in healthy people across ages. Primed by a sample-barcoded 5' primer and a J-beta primer mix, a second PCR proceeded for about 6 to 12 cycles. TCRdb reprocessed the 5' RACE reads via MiXCR and lists one record per CDR3 protein. Among some 1.4 million distinct CDR3 sequences, around 42% were seen once, and the ten largest hold roughly 7.9%. Sequenced input: blood. Every receptor here comes from a woman aged 18-29 years in good health.

This clonotype was recorded at least ten times. The DNA of the CDR3 is TGTGCCAGCAGTTTGGGGCGGGGGCCCTCCTACGAGCAGTACTTC. Encoded protein: CASSLGRGPSYEQYF. The chain employs TRBV28 and TRBJ2-7, with a possible D match to TRBD2 (7 bases). There are 15 residues in the CDR3. CDR1 and CDR2 (germline): MDHEN, SYDVKM. Trimming shortened V by 3 bases and J by 0 bases, and 12 bases separated the two germline ends.

This clonotype was counted between two and nine times. The chain couples TRBV7-9 to TRBJ2-1; D not certain. The germline V and J ends were trimmed by 3 bases and 4 bases, with 10 bases remaining between them. This CDR3 spans 14 amino acids. Per germline, CDR1 SEHNR and CDR2 FQNEAQ (reference sequence). The CDR3 loop is CASSFTPAYNEQFF. The DNA for the CDR3 is TGTGCCAGCAGCTTCACCCCGGCTTACAATGAGCAGTTCTTC.

The rearrangement joins TRBV6-5 to TRBJ1-3; 9 nucleotides match TRBD1. V shed 5 bases, J shed 2 bases, and the junction held 10 bases outside the gene matches. This CDR3 is built from 17 residues. Germline CDR1 reads MNHEY; CDR2 reads SVGAGI. DNA for the CDR3: TGTGCCAGCAGTATCGATACAGGGGGCCTAACTGGAAACACCATATATTTT. Amino acids: CASSIDTGGLTGNTIYF.

As for this clonotype: Relative to the germline gene, one junction end is altered; a read error may explain this. The gene calls are TRBV5-1 and TRBJ2-7; 8 nucleotides line up with TRBD2. CDR1 is SGHRS and CDR2 is YFSETQ in the germline V gene. The CDR3 loop spans 14 amino acids. The CDR3 nucleotides read TGCCCCAGCAGCTTCAGGTTTAGCGGGGACGAGCAGTACTTC. Its translation: CPSSFRFSGDEQYF.

This sequence joins TRBV6-2 or TRBV6-3 and TRBJ2-3; TRBD2 is a possible D gene (6 bases). The CDR3 sequence is 15 residues long. Between the trimmed V and J ends, which lost 5 bases and 6 bases, there was a span of 18 bases. CDR1 and CDR2 (germline): MNHEY, SVGEGT. The CDR3 coding sequence is TGTGCCAGCAGTCTGGAGTACCGACTAGTGGATACGCAGTATTTT. Translated, it gives CASSLEYRLVDTQYF.

The chain couples TRBV9 to TRBJ2-2; TRBD1 matches 7 bases. The V gene end was trimmed by 3 bases and the J gene end by 2 bases; junction bases not matched to a gene: 1. CDR1 and CDR2 (germline): SGDLS, YYNGEE. The CDR3 is 14 amino acids. CDR3 in DNA: TGTGCCAGCAGCGGGGACAGAAACACCGGGGAGCTGTTTTTT. Protein product: CASSGDRNTGELFF.

This chain uses TRBV7-9 with TRBJ2-7; 10 positions match TRBD2. Germline CDR1 reads SEHNR; CDR2 reads FQNEAQ (reference sequence). The CDR3 is 16 residues long. The J segment lost 0 bases and the V segment lost 5 bases, leaving 7 bases of the junction unmatched. CDR3 nucleotide sequence: TGTGCCAGCAGCCTCGAACTAGCGGGGAACTCCTACGAGCAGTACTTC. Residues: CASSLELAGNSYEQYF.

J is TRBJ2-4 and V is TRBV21-1; the table's D call, TRBD1, has no DNA check behind it. The DNA end lines up better with TRBJ2-7; the J call may be wrong. TRBV21-1 is shown as a pseudogene. The CDR3 covers 18 residues. The CDR3 protein is CASSTNGFGNPYPYEQYF. The CDR3 region has the DNA TGTGCCAGCAGCACAAACGGATTCGGGAACCCGTACCCCTACGAGCAGTACTTC.

Of note for this clonotype: Relative to the germline gene, one junction end is altered; a read error may explain this. The chain employs TRBV29-1 and TRBJ1-1, with TRBD1 as a possible D gene (6 bases). Per the germline V gene, CDR1 is SQVTM and CDR2 is ANQGSEA. The CDR3 is 12 amino acids. In nucleotides, the CDR3 is TGCGGCGTTGAGGGGAGGGGGACTGAAGCTTTCTTT. It specifies CGVEGRGTEAFF.